A selection of T cell receptor beta chains follows, all from one sample in a study of shared clonotypes between healthy human individuals. Assay used: immunoSEQ multiplex PCR; TCRdb lists only in-frame clones, some missing. This sample has some 2,100,000 clones, with about 92% found just once. Sequenced material: naive CD8+ T cells from PBMCs. These receptor sequences come from a man younger than 35 in good health. Some clones in this sample may be carry-over from other donors' samples. Each CDR3 is given with its conserved first and last residue. The D gene is left open where the match is weak. Where a row states a size, it is once, few, many or the class of an expanded clone; other rows omit it.

TRBJ1-1,once,-,TRBV11-2,CASSFNWGVGTEAFF,TGTGCCAGCAGCTTCAATTGGGGGGTGGGCACTGAAGCTTTCTTT
TRBJ2-1,-,-,TRBV11-2,CASSLGLNEQFF,TGTGCCAGCAGCTTAGGCCTAAATGAGCAGTTCTTC
TRBJ2-1,-,-,TRBV9,CASSGGRSYNEQFF,TGTGCCAGCAGCGGGGGACGCTCCTACAATGAGCAGTTCTTC
TRBJ2-1,-,TRBD2,TRBV6-5,CASSYAPSGSRNEQFF,TGTGCCAGCAGTTACGCCCCCAGCGGGAGTCGCAATGAGCAGTTCTTC
TRBJ2-1,-,-,TRBV14,CASSPLDYNEQFF,TGTGCCAGCAGCCCGTTGGACTACAATGAGCAGTTCTTC
TRBJ1-5,-,-,TRBV9,CASSGGTGTQPQHF,TGTGCCAGCAGCGGAGGGACTGGGACTCAGCCCCAGCATTTT
TRBJ1-2,-,TRBD1,TRBV19,CASSTGTGFGYTF,TGTGCCAGTAGTACCGGGACAGGGTTTGGCTACACCTTC
TRBJ2-7,-,TRBD2,TRBV7-9,CASSRSGRAFEQYF,TGTGCCAGCAGCCGTAGCGGGAGGGCTTTCGAGCAGTACTTC
TRBJ2-3,-,-,TRBV5-1,CASSLDGPKTTDTQYF,TGCGCCAGCAGCTTGGATGGTCCAAAAACGACAGATACGCAGTATTTT
TRBJ1-2,-,-,TRBV20-1,CRAIHGYTF,TGCAGGGCGATCCATGGCTACACCTTC
TRBJ1-6,-,-,TRBV15,CATSADGPDLNSPLHF,TGTGCCACCAGTGCCGACGGCCCAGACCTTAATTCACCCCTCCACTTT
TRBJ2-7,-,-,TRBV7-8,CASSLYLGAYEQYF,TGTGCCAGCAGCTTATATCTCGGGGCCTACGAGCAGTACTTC
TRBJ2-1,-,-,TRBV27,CATQGLSSYNEQFF,TGTGCCACCCAGGGATTAAGCTCCTACAATGAGCAGTTCTTC
TRBJ1-1,-,-,TRBV6-5,CASVGYTEAFF,TGTGCCAGTGTAGGATACACTGAAGCTTTCTTT
TRBJ2-3,-,TRBD2,TRBV4-3,CASSQEEGVAGKDTQYF,TGCGCCAGCAGCCAAGAGGAGGGGGTAGCGGGAAAAGATACGCAGTATTTT
TRBJ1-2,-,-,TRBV5-6,CASRPANGYGYTF,TGTGCCAGCAGACCCGCGAACGGCTATGGCTACACCTTC
TRBJ2-2,-,-,TRBV6-6,CASTLRHRNTGELFF,TGTGCCAGCACGTTGAGGCACCGGAACACCGGGGAGCTGTTTTTT
TRBJ2-7,-,-,TRBV6-1,CASSEEQGRYEQYF,TGTGCCAGCAGTGAAGAACAGGGGAGGTACGAGCAGTACTTC
TRBJ2-2,once,-,TRBV19,CASSLGRSGELFF,TGTGCCAGTAGTCTAGGACGGTCCGGGGAGCTGTTTTTT
TRBJ2-7,-,-,TRBV25-1,CASSESRTELPYEQYF,TGTGCCAGCAGTGAATCTAGGACGGAGCTACCCTACGAGCAGTACTTC
TRBJ2-7,-,TRBD1,TRBV6-5,CASSHGQGTAYEQYF,TGTGCCAGCAGTCACGGACAGGGGACAGCCTACGAGCAGTACTTC
TRBJ1-2,-,-,TRBV4-1,CASSQVAGENYGYTF,TGCGCCAGCAGCCAAGTGGCAGGGGAGAACTATGGCTACACCTTC
TRBJ2-7,few,-,TRBV6-1,CASSVEGAGEQYF,TGTGCCAGCAGTGTGGAGGGGGCGGGGGAGCAGTACTTC
TRBJ2-1,-,TRBD2,TRBV7-9,CASSPGLAVEEQFF,TGTGCCAGCAGTCCGGGACTAGCGGTGGAGGAGCAGTTCTTC
TRBJ1-2,-,-,TRBV10-3,CAISNHAEGNYGYTF,TGTGCCATCAGTAACCACGCAGAGGGGAACTATGGCTACACCTTC
TRBJ1-5,-,-,TRBV2,CASSEALRQPQHF,TGTGCCAGCAGTGAAGCGCTTCGTCAGCCCCAGCATTTT
TRBJ2-4,-,-,TRBV7-2,CASSLEDSLAKNIQYF,TGTGCCAGCAGCTTAGAGGACAGTCTAGCCAAAAACATTCAGTACTTC
TRBJ2-5,-,TRBD1,TRBV6-5,CASSLDRGSGETQYF,TGTGCCAGCAGTTTGGACAGGGGATCGGGGGAGACCCAGTACTTC
TRBJ1-1,-,-,TRBV27,CASADIPNTEAFF,TGTGCCAGCGCCGACATCCCGAACACTGAAGCTTTCTTT
TRBJ2-5,once,TRBD2,TRBV19,CATTGTSGSETQYF,TGTGCCACCACGGGGACTAGCGGGAGTGAGACCCAGTACTTC
TRBJ2-2,-,TRBD2,TRBV6-5,CASSPSGAGELFF,TGTGCCAGCAGTCCCAGCGGGGCCGGGGAGCTGTTTTTT
TRBJ2-2,-,-,TRBV25-1,CASLGQLSTGELFF,TGTGCCAGTCTCGGACAGCTGAGTACCGGGGAGCTGTTTTTT
TRBJ1-4,-,-,TRBV4-1,CASSQEPGTQLEKLFF,TGCGCCAGCAGCCAAGAGCCCGGGACCCAACTTGAAAAACTGTTTTTT
TRBJ2-7,-,TRBD2,TRBV5-6,CASSSGGGDEQYF,TGTGCCAGCTCCTCGGGGGGTGGCGACGAGCAGTACTTC
TRBJ2-7,-,-,TRBV27,CASSPEMQAPYEQYF,TGTGCCAGCAGTCCAGAAATGCAGGCGCCCTACGAGCAGTACTTC
TRBJ2-7,-,-,TRBV7-2,CASSQGGGGSQSEQYF,TGTGCCAGCAGCCAAGGTGGGGGGGGCAGTCAGTCCGAGCAGTACTTC
TRBJ2-7,-,-,TRBV5-5,CASHAGSYEQYF,TGTGCCAGCCACGCGGGGTCCTACGAGCAGTACTTC
TRBJ1-5,few,TRBD1,TRBV19,CASSIAGGNQPQHF,TGTGCCAGTAGTATAGCAGGGGGGAATCAGCCCCAGCATTTT
TRBJ1-2,-,-,TRBV6-1,CASTEVNYGYTF,TGTGCCAGCACAGAGGTAAACTATGGCTACACCTTC
TRBJ2-7,-,TRBD1,TRBV5-1,CASSLHGTGVFSYEQYF,TGCGCCAGCAGCTTGCACGGGACAGGAGTTTTTTCCTACGAGCAGTACTTC
TRBJ2-1,-,-,TRBV28,CASSQVTEQFF,TGTGCCAGCAGCCAGGTCACTGAGCAGTTCTTC
TRBJ2-7,-,-,TRBV7-2,CASSLVPGREQYF,TGTGCCAGCAGCTTAGTCCCCGGGCGTGAGCAGTACTTC
TRBJ2-2,-,-,TRBV4-1,CASSQDLVRKWALGNTGELFF,TGCGCCAGCAGCCAAGATCTAGTCAGAAAATGGGCCCTAGGGAACACCGGGGAGCTGTTTTTT
TRBJ2-7,-,TRBD1,TRBV11-2,CASSLSGGRDREYEQYF,TGTGCCAGCAGCTTATCGGGAGGTCGGGACAGGGAATACGAGCAGTACTTC
TRBJ2-7,-,TRBD2,TRBV6-5,CASSRGGRWEQYF,TGTGCCAGCAGCCGGGGGGGGCGGTGGGAGCAGTACTTC
TRBJ2-7,-,TRBD2,TRBV7-9,CASSPGLAGVYEQYF,TGTGCCAGCAGCCCAGGACTAGCGGGAGTATACGAGCAGTACTTC
TRBJ1-2,-,-,TRBV7-9,CASSLAQPLTAEVF,TGTGCCAGCAGCTTAGCCCAACCGTTGACGGCGGAGGTTTTT